Following are 28 T cell receptor beta chains from one sample sequenced in a study of blood T cell repertoires in COVID-19. The table came from immunoSEQ multiplex PCR; TCRdb's copy has only in-frame clones and leaves some out. The sample yields 59,000 or so clones, around 81% seen once. The material sequenced was peripheral blood. The receptor source for this set is a woman older than 75 with active or convalescent COVID-19.

This chain links TRBV7-2 with TRBJ2-7; weak D call: TRBD2 (5 bases). Germline CDR1 SGHTA, CDR2 FQGNSA. The CDR3 sequence is 13 residues long. The V end lost 3 bases, the J end lost 2 bases, and 8 bases lay between the germline ends. CDR3 sequence: CASSLGRAYEQYF. The DNA for the CDR3 is TGTGCCAGCAGCTTGGGGAGAGCCTACGAGCAGTACTTC. The full variable domain, with the rest looked up from reference TRBV7-2 and TRBJ2-7, is GAGVSQSPSNKVTEKGKDVELRCDPISGHTALYWYRQSLGQGLEFLIYFQGNSAPDKSGLPSDRFSAERTGGSVSTLTIQRTQQEDSAVYLCASSLGRAYEQYFGPGTRLTVT.

This chain joins TRBV6-5 and TRBJ1-2, with D unclear. This CDR3 region has 12 residues. The ends were cut back, 9 bases at V and 6 bases at J, with 14 bases in the middle. Germline assignment: CDR1 MNHEY and CDR2 SVGAGI. CDR3 bases: TGTGCCAGTATGACATTTTCCCATGGCTACACCTTC. Residues: CASMTFSHGYTF.

V is TRBV7-2 and J is TRBJ2-1; TRBD2 matches at 8 bases. The germline gives CDR1 SGHTA, CDR2 FQGNSA. The length of the CDR3 is 15 residues. V trimming: 1 base; J trimming: 8 bases; junction bases outside the gene matches: 7. The CDR3 loop is CASSLVRLAGDEQFF. The CDR3 nucleotides are TGTGCCAGCAGCTTAGTTCGGCTAGCGGGTGATGAGCAGTTCTTC. Full variable domain (rest looked up from reference TRBV7-2 and TRBJ2-1): GAGVSQSPSNKVTEKGKDVELRCDPISGHTALYWYRQSLGQGLEFLIYFQGNSAPDKSGLPSDRFSAERTGGSVSTLTIQRTQQEDSAVYLCASSLVRLAGDEQFFGPGTRLTVL.

The rearrangement links TRBV5-1 to TRBJ1-2, with TRBD1 identical over 10 bases. With 4 bases clipped from V and 6 bases from J, the junction kept 3 bases outside the gene matches. CDR3 length equals 13 residues. CDR1 and CDR2 from the germline V gene are SGHRS and YFSETQ. The CDR3: CASSGGTGDGYTF. The CDR3 DNA is TGCGCCAGCAGCGGAGGGACAGGGGATGGCTACACCTTC.

The genes are TRBV5-4 and TRBJ1-5; 7 nucleotides align to TRBD1. The CDR3 totals 14 residues. With 3 bases clipped from V and 3 bases from J, the junction kept 3 bases outside the gene matches. Per the germline V gene, CDR1 is SGHNT and CDR2 is YYREEE (reference sequence). The chain's CDR3 is CASSSGGNNQPQHF. DNA of the CDR3: TGTGCCAGCAGCTCAGGGGGAAACAATCAGCCCCAGCATTTT.

The chain joins TRBV19 to TRBJ1-6, with 9 bases fitting TRBD1. The germline gives CDR1 LNHDA, CDR2 SQIVND (reference sequence). This CDR3 contains 19 residues. After removal of 5 bases from V and 0 bases from J, the junction contained 11 bases not matched to a gene. CDR3 sequence (DNA): TGTGCCAGTAGTCAAGGCTTAGGACAGGGGAGCTCCTATAATTCACCCCTCCACTTT. Its translation: CASSQGLGQGSSYNSPLHF.

There are a few counts of this clone. The V call is TRBV7-6, the J call TRBJ1-2; TRBD1 aligns across 11 bases. Germline V gene lookup returns CDR1 SGHVS and CDR2 FNYEAQ. The CDR3 has 17 amino acids. J gave up 8 bases and V 4 bases, and 15 bases lay outside the gene matches. The CDR3 DNA reads as TGTGCCAGCAGCTCGCCCGGGACAGGGGGGACCGCGGGAGGCTACACCTTC. This translates into CASSSPGTGGTAGGYTF.

The rearrangement uses TRBV6-2 or TRBV6-3 and TRBJ2-1; D remains unclear. Germline CDR1 reads MNHEY; CDR2 reads SVGEGT. This CDR3 comprises 15 residues. Trimming took off 6 bases at V and 1 base at J, with 13 bases between the two ends. CDR3 bases: TGTGCCAGCAGCTGGCTTCAGTTATCCTACAATGAGCAGTTCTTC. Protein: CASSWLQLSYNEQFF.

The V call is TRBV12-3 or TRBV12-4, the J call TRBJ1-1, with D uncertain. This CDR3 has 11 residues. V was trimmed by 6 bases and J by 4 bases, leaving 6 bases between them. The CDR3, as DNA: TGTGCCAGCAGCCCCCTCACTGAAGCTTTCTTT. This encodes CASSPLTEAFF.

The J gene is TRBJ2-3, the V gene TRBV28, with D perhaps matching TRBD1 (6 bases). The CDR3 has 13 residues. Deletions cut 6 bases from V and 6 bases from J, with 13 bases between. CDR1 MDHEN and CDR2 SYDVKM come from the germline V gene. The DNA of the CDR3 is TGTGCCAGCAGGAACAGGGTTTCGGATACGCAGTATTTT. Its protein product is CASRNRVSDTQYF.

This clone appeared once. This rearrangement joins TRBV24-1 to TRBJ2-5, with TRBD1 matching 7 bases. The ends lost 2 bases at V and 6 bases at J; junction bases unmatched: 14. CDR1 is KGHDR and CDR2 is SFDVKD in the germline V gene. This CDR3 spans 17 amino acids. CDR3 residues: CATSDSGQDQNVKTQYF. In DNA form, the CDR3 reads TGTGCCACCAGTGATTCCGGACAGGATCAAAACGTGAAGACCCAGTACTTC.

V and J are TRBV12-3 or TRBV12-4 and TRBJ1-1; D remains ambiguous. Trimming stripped 6 bases from V and 7 bases from J, with 9 bases between. The CDR3 sequence is 11 residues long. Written as DNA, the CDR3 is TGTGCCAGCAGACTTAACTATGAAGCTTTCTTT. This sequence encodes CASRLNYEAFF.

The chain couples TRBV28 to TRBJ2-3; 10 bases agree with TRBD2. Germline V gene lookup returns CDR1 MDHEN and CDR2 SYDVKM. V lost 3 bases and J lost 13; bases outside the gene matches: 4. The CDR3 consists of 12 residues. For the CDR3, the DNA is TGTGCCAGCAGTTTTCCTCTAGCGGGGGAGTATTTT. Translated, it gives CASSFPLAGEYF.

J is TRBJ1-5 and V is TRBV6-4; tentative D call: TRBD1 (6 bases). Germline CDR1 is MRHNA and CDR2 is SNTAGT. Trimming removed 6 bases from V and 1 base from J, with 10 bases in between. The CDR3 runs 14 residues. The CDR3 loop is CASRAGASNQPQHF. CDR3 DNA: TGTGCCAGCAGGGCAGGGGCGAGCAATCAGCCCCAGCATTTT.

J is TRBJ1-1 and V is TRBV7-2; TRBD1 matches at 9 bases. The trim removed 5 bases at V and 3 bases at J, leaving 7 bases unmatched. Germline V gene lookup returns CDR1 SGHTA and CDR2 FQGNSA. CDR3 length: 15 residues. Here the CDR3 reads CASSEQGARDTEAFF. The CDR3 coding sequence is TGTGCCAGCAGCGAACAGGGGGCTAGGGACACTGAAGCTTTCTTT.

The gene calls are TRBV6-5 and TRBJ1-1; D unresolved. This CDR3 has 12 amino acids. CDR1 is MNHEY and CDR2 is SVGAGI in the germline V gene. V was cut by 8 bases and J by 7 bases, with 14 bases left in between. Written as DNA, the CDR3 is TGTGCCAGCCAGGATGGTAAGAATGAAGCTTTCTTT. Amino acid sequence: CASQDGKNEAFF.

The chain joins TRBV7-2 to TRBJ1-5; D remains unclear. Per germline, CDR1 SGHTA and CDR2 FQGNSA. The germline V and J ends were trimmed by 1 base and 9 bases, with 10 bases remaining between them. The CDR3 runs 13 residues. The CDR3 DNA reads as TGTGCCAGCAGCTTAGACGGGTTATCGCCCCAGCATTTT. Translation gives CASSLDGLSPQHF.

There are a few counts of this clone. The gene calls are TRBV4-3 and TRBJ1-2; D call uncertain. Germline CDR1 LGHNA, CDR2 YSLEER. Trimming took 0 bases from V and 5 from J, leaving 10 bases between them. The CDR3 is 14 residues long. CDR3 sequence: CASSQDVMAYGYTF. The CDR3 coding sequence is TGCGCCAGCAGCCAAGACGTGATGGCATATGGCTACACCTTC.

This clone was recorded a few times. The J gene is TRBJ1-1, the V gene TRBV29-1; D uncertain. Trimming cost V 4 bases and J 1 base, with 13 bases left between them. The CDR3 extends over 14 amino acids. Germline V gives CDR1 SQVTM, CDR2 ANQGSEA. The CDR3, as DNA: TGCAGCGTTGTGGGAGGGATAAGGAACACTGAAGCTTTCTTT. It is translated as CSVVGGIRNTEAFF.

The chain has TRBV7-2 and TRBJ2-3, with 10 bases lining up with TRBD1. The V and J ends lost 2 bases and 2 bases, in that order; junction bases with no gene match: 4. The germline gives CDR1 SGHTA, CDR2 FQGNSA. The CDR3 spans 16 residues. The DNA for the CDR3 is TGTGCCAGCAGCTTAACCGGGACAGGGGTCACAGATACGCAGTATTTT. This sequence encodes CASSLTGTGVTDTQYF.

In its sample, this clone was seen a few times. This chain uses TRBV9 with TRBJ2-1; TRBD1 matches at 8 bases. V dropped 1 base and J dropped 7; count of bases not matched to a gene: 10. This CDR3 comprises 16 residues. Germline assignment: CDR1 SGDLS and CDR2 YYNGEE. The CDR3 region has the DNA TGTGCCAGCAGCGTATCTGGGACAGGATTTGTGAATGAGCAGTTCTTC. This encodes CASSVSGTGFVNEQFF.

This clone was seen a handful of times. The gene calls are TRBV7-2 and TRBJ1-5; D unclear. V dropped 5 bases and J dropped 1 base, with 9 bases sitting between them. Looked up from germline, CDR1 is SGHTA and CDR2 is FQGNSA. This CDR3 spans 14 amino acids. DNA for the CDR3: TGTGCCAGCAGCCCCGGGGAGAGCAATCAGCCCCAGCATTTT. Translating it yields CASSPGESNQPQHF. Based on the CDR3 plus reference TRBV7-2 and TRBJ1-5, the full variable domain is GAGVSQSPSNKVTEKGKDVELRCDPISGHTALYWYRQSLGQGLEFLIYFQGNSAPDKSGLPSDRFSAERTGGSVSTLTIQRTQQEDSAVYLCASSPGESNQPQHFGDGTRLSIL.

The chain uses TRBV18 and TRBJ2-7; the match to TRBD1 covers 9 bases. The V gene's germline CDR1 is KGHSH and CDR2 LQKENI. After removal of 2 bases from V and 7 bases from J, the junction contained 6 bases not matched to a gene. The CDR3 is 14 residues long. The DNA of the CDR3 is TGTGCCAGCTCACCAGCCGGGACAGGGACTGAGCAGTACTTC. This codes for CASSPAGTGTEQYF.

V and J are TRBV7-2 and TRBJ1-5; TRBD1 matches at 8 bases. The CDR3 length is 16 residues. V shed 5 bases and J 0 bases; nucleotides not matched to a gene: 6. Germline lookup yields CDR1 SGHTA and CDR2 FQGNSA. CDR3 sequence: CASSTDRASSNQPQHF. CDR3 DNA sequence: TGTGCCAGCAGCACGGACAGGGCTTCTAGCAATCAGCCCCAGCATTTT. Supplemented by reference TRBV7-2 and TRBJ1-5, the full variable domain reads GAGVSQSPSNKVTEKGKDVELRCDPISGHTALYWYRQSLGQGLEFLIYFQGNSAPDKSGLPSDRFSAERTGGSVSTLTIQRTQQEDSAVYLCASSTDRASSNQPQHFGDGTRLSIL.

The V and J genes are TRBV7-2 and TRBJ1-1, with 7 bases identical to TRBD1. The CDR3 sequence is 15 residues long. The trim removed 8 bases at V and 0 bases at J, leaving 9 bases unmatched. The V gene's germline CDR1 is SGHTA and CDR2 FQGNSA. The DNA of the CDR3 is TGTGCCAGCCTCCGACAGGGATTAATGAACACTGAAGCTTTCTTT. It codes for CASLRQGLMNTEAFF.

The chain's CDR3 is CASSQPGTNNYGYTF. Written as DNA, the CDR3 is TGCGCCAGCAGCCAGCCCGGGACAAACAACTATGGCTACACCTTC. The chain links TRBV4-1 to TRBJ1-2, with D possibly being TRBD1 (6 bases). Trimming cost V 3 bases and J 2 bases, with 13 bases left between them. The V gene's germline CDR1 is MGHRA and CDR2 YSYEKL. This CDR3 comprises 15 residues.

The rearrangement uses TRBV5-1 and TRBJ2-1; 12 bases map to TRBD2. The CDR3 spans 14 residues. Unmatched junction bases numbered 3, after V lost 4 bases and J lost 7 bases. CDR1 and CDR2 from the germline V gene are SGHRS and YFSETQ. CDR3 loop: CASSRTSGVNEQFF. CDR3 sequence (DNA): TGCGCCAGCAGCCGGACTAGCGGGGTAAATGAGCAGTTCTTC.

This chain connects TRBV4-1 to TRBJ1-3; maybe TRBD1 (6 bases). The V gene lost 4 bases and the J gene lost 3 bases, with 10 bases spanning the gap. The germline gives CDR1 MGHRA, CDR2 YSYEKL. This CDR3 spans 14 amino acids. CDR3 coding DNA: TGCGCCAGCAGCCGAGACAGGTTTGGAAACACCATATATTTT. Translation gives CASSRDRFGNTIYF.